The subject of this entry is one TCR beta chain. The antigen is undetermined. Patient tissue came from resections in Japan or China, 2014–2017. Clones were read by immunoSEQ multiplex PCR, and TCRdb kept only the in-frame ones, dropping some. The sample has some 7,600 clones, 70% to 80% seen once. This sample stems from a study of immune evolution from preneoplasia to lung adenocarcinoma. Germline CDR1 and CDR2: KGHSH and LQKENI. The CDR3 consists of 16 residues. Unmatched junction bases numbered 10, after V lost 8 bases and J lost 0 bases. Study outcomes and limitations: T cell clonality was higher in KRAS-mutant than EGFR-mutant or wild-type nodules. Top clone share appeared to fall from AAH through AIS, MIA, adenocarcinoma.

The material sequenced was FFPE atypical adenomatous hyperplasia tissue from the lung. Subset given: atypical adenomatous hyperplasia (AAH), lung preneoplasia. The receptor comes from a donor older than 65 with lung adenocarcinoma. Some clones in this sample may be carry-over from other donors' samples. The chain is built from TRBV18 and TRBJ2-3; 8 nucleotides align to TRBD2. CDR3 in amino acids: CASSQGPSGSTDTQYF. The CDR3 DNA reads as TGTGCCAGCAGCCAAGGGCCTAGCGGGAGCACAGATACGCAGTATTTT.